The 24 T cell receptor beta chains below were found in one sample sequenced in a study of shared clonotypes between healthy human individuals. Assay used: immunoSEQ multiplex PCR; TCRdb lists only in-frame clones, some missing. The repertoire consists of about 640,000 clones, with roughly 70% occurring once and the leading ten covering 1.5% to 2%. The source material was memory CD4+ T cells sorted from blood. Subset reported: CD45RA-negative fraction. The receptors stem from a woman in her twenties or thirties in good health.

The V call is TRBV5-1, the J call TRBJ2-5; D gene uncertain. Germline V gives CDR1 SGHRS, CDR2 YFSETQ. The V end lost 3 bases, the J end lost 0 bases, and 6 bases lay between the germline ends. This CDR3 region has 13 residues. The CDR3 loop reads CASSSNNQETQYF. As DNA, the CDR3 is TGCGCCAGCAGCTCCAACAACCAAGAGACCCAGTACTTC. Full variable domain (remainder filled in from reference TRBV5-1 and TRBJ2-5): KAGVTQTPRYLIKTRGQQVTLSCSPISGHRSVSWYQQTPGQGLQFLFEYFSETQRNKGNFPGRFSGRQFSNSRSEMNVSTLELGDSALYLCASSSNNQETQYFGPGTRLLVL.

The chain uses TRBV27 and TRBJ2-1, with 9 bases that match TRBD1. This CDR3 contains 12 residues. Germline-derived CDR1 and CDR2 are MNHEY and SMNVEV (reference sequence). Trimming removed 6 bases from V and 10 bases from J; junction bases left unmatched: 4. DNA of the CDR3: TGTGCCAGCAGGACAGGGGGAAAAGAGCAGTTCTTC. Protein sequence: CASRTGGKEQFF.

This sequence joins TRBV18 and TRBJ2-3; no clear D gene. Trimming removed 1 base from V and 1 base from J, with 6 bases in between. The CDR3 sequence is 14 residues long. Germline V gene lookup returns CDR1 KGHSH and CDR2 LQKENI. The CDR3: CASSPLGGTDTQYF. CDR3 in DNA: TGTGCCAGCTCACCACTTGGGGGCACAGATACGCAGTATTTT.

The chain combines TRBV5-1 with TRBJ2-7; 10 nucleotides line up with TRBD1. The J segment lost 3 bases and the V segment lost 4 bases, leaving 1 base of the junction unmatched. Germline-derived CDR1 and CDR2 are SGHRS and YFSETQ. CDR3 length: 13 residues. The CDR3 loop reads CASSGTGVYEQYF. DNA of the CDR3: TGCGCCAGCAGCGGGACAGGGGTCTACGAGCAGTACTTC.

This rearrangement joins TRBV18 to TRBJ1-1; a possible D gene is TRBD1 (6 bases). Trimming took off 2 bases at V and 4 bases at J, with 11 bases between the two ends. Germline CDR1 reads KGHSH; CDR2 reads LQKENI. The CDR3 has 14 residues. CDR3 nucleotides: TGTGCCAGCTCACCAAACAGGGATCTCACTGAAGCTTTCTTT. This codes for CASSPNRDLTEAFF.

This clone has just a few counts. This chain links TRBV28 with TRBJ1-2; D perhaps matches TRBD1 (5 bases). The germline gives CDR1 MDHEN, CDR2 SYDVKM. V was cut by 7 bases and J by 3 bases, with 15 bases left in between. This CDR3 region has 14 residues. The DNA for the CDR3 is TGTGCCAGCACCCCTTTTCCGGGGGACTATGGCTACACCTTC. Residues: CASTPFPGDYGYTF.

This chain connects TRBV30 to TRBJ1-5; D remains unclear. CDR3 size: 12 residues. The V and J ends lost 5 bases and 5 bases respectively, with 10 bases between them. Germline-derived CDR1 and CDR2 are GTSNPN and SVGIG (reference sequence). CDR3 region: CAWGYGDQPQHF. Written as DNA, the CDR3 is TGTGCCTGGGGATACGGGGATCAGCCCCAGCATTTT.

The table lists this clone with a few counts. V and J are TRBV27 and TRBJ2-7; 9 bases align to TRBD1. V lost 4 bases, J lost 6 bases, and 10 bases stayed unmatched. The V gene's germline CDR1 is MNHEY and CDR2 SMNVEV (reference sequence). The CDR3 consists of 15 residues. The CDR3: CASSWAGDRVAEQYF. For the CDR3, the DNA is TGTGCCAGCAGTTGGGCGGGGGACAGGGTGGCCGAGCAGTACTTC.

The genes are TRBV6-5 and TRBJ2-7, with 7 bases fitting TRBD2. The germline V gene encodes CDR1 MNHEY and CDR2 SVGAGI. With V trimmed by 4 bases and J by 1 base, 7 bases remained unmatched. This CDR3 is 15 amino acids long. CDR3 protein: CASSSAGVGSYEQYF. DNA for the CDR3: TGTGCCAGCAGTTCTGCGGGAGTAGGTTCCTACGAGCAGTACTTC.

This chain uses TRBV28 with TRBJ2-7; TRBD2 agrees at 10 bases. The CDR3 is made up of 15 amino acids. V was clipped by 2 bases and J by 3 bases; unmatched bases: 4. Germline-derived CDR1 and CDR2 are MDHEN and SYDVKM. The CDR3: CASSLALAGDYEQYF. The CDR3 nucleotides are TGTGCCAGCAGTTTAGCCCTAGCGGGAGACTACGAGCAGTACTTC. Complete variable domain (other parts from reference TRBV28 and TRBJ2-7): DVKVTQSSRYLVKRTGEKVFLECVQDMDHENMFWYRQDPGLGLRLIYFSYDVKMKEKGDIPEGYSVSREKKERFSLILESASTNQTSMYLCASSLALAGDYEQYFGPGTRLTVT.

The J gene is TRBJ2-7, the V gene TRBV7-9, with 7 nucleotides matching TRBD2. This CDR3 spans 16 amino acids. Germline values: CDR1 SEHNR, CDR2 FQNEAQ (reference sequence). J was trimmed by 2 bases and V by 5 bases; bases with no gene match: 12. In nucleotides, the CDR3 is TGTGCCAGCAGCCAAGAAGGGGCGGGAGATCCCTACGAGCAGTACTTC. It translates to CASSQEGAGDPYEQYF.

V is TRBV9 and J is TRBJ2-1; TRBD2 matches at 10 bases. The CDR3 runs 17 residues. Germline CDR1 is SGDLS and CDR2 is YYNGEE. The ends lost 0 bases at V and 7 bases at J; junction bases unmatched: 10. The CDR3 reads CASSVGEGLAGVNEQFF. Here the CDR3 DNA reads TGTGCCAGCAGCGTAGGGGAGGGGCTAGCGGGAGTTAATGAGCAGTTCTTC.

Details on this clone: The same CDR3 also results from other DNA sequences found in this sample. The V gene is TRBV27, the J gene TRBJ2-7; D gene unclear. Germline CDR1 is MNHEY and CDR2 is SMNVEV (reference sequence). Trimming pared 6 bases from V and 0 bases from J, leaving 6 bases between. The CDR3 is 12 amino acids. CDR3 coding DNA: TGTGCCAGCAGATCCAACTCCTACGAGCAGTACTTC. Amino acid sequence: CASRSNSYEQYF.

The chain is built from TRBV2 and TRBJ2-3, with unresolved D. This CDR3 is built from 13 residues. The V and J ends lost 2 bases and 2 bases respectively, with 5 bases between them. Germline assignment: CDR1 SNHLY and CDR2 FYNNEI. The CDR3 spells CASSELPTDTQYF. CDR3 bases: TGTGCCAGCAGTGAATTACCCACAGATACGCAGTATTTT. Using reference TRBV2 and TRBJ2-3 for the parts outside the CDR3, the full variable domain is EPEVTQTPSHQVTQMGQEVILRCVPISNHLYFYWYRQILGQKVEFLVSFYNNEISEKSEIFDDQFSVERPDGSNFTLKIRSTKLEDSAMYFCASSELPTDTQYFGPGTRLTVL.

Only one count was recorded for this clone. The chain joins TRBV9 to TRBJ2-2, with 10 nucleotides matching TRBD2. CDR1 and CDR2 (germline): SGDLS, YYNGEE. The CDR3 loop spans 17 amino acids. Trimming took 0 bases from V and 6 from J; bases not matched to a gene: 8. The CDR3 DNA reads TGTGCCAGCAGCGTAGAGAGGCTAGCGGGAGAGGCCGGGGAGCTGTTTTTT. As protein: CASSVERLAGEAGELFF.

This chain connects TRBV5-1 to TRBJ2-2; TRBD1 might be the D (5 bases). Germline V gene data show CDR1 as SGHRS and CDR2 as YFSETQ. The CDR3 sequence is 15 residues long. Between the trimmed V and J ends, which lost 4 bases and 2 bases, there was a span of 12 bases. CDR3 sequence: CASSRQWGNTGELFF. CDR3 in DNA: TGCGCCAGCAGCCGACAGTGGGGAAACACCGGGGAGCTGTTTTTT.

This clone was detected many times. Other DNA sequences in the same sample also yield this CDR3. The V gene is TRBV7-2, the J gene TRBJ2-1; D not certain. V lost 5 bases and J lost 1, with 9 bases in between. This CDR3 comprises 14 residues. CDR1 SGHTA and CDR2 FQGNSA come from the germline V gene. DNA of the CDR3: TGTGCCAGCAGCCTAGACTCTTCCTACAATGAGCAGTTCTTC. It codes for CASSLDSSYNEQFF.

The chain joins TRBV19 to TRBJ1-4; D gene unclear. Germline V gives CDR1 LNHDA, CDR2 SQIVND (reference sequence). The CDR3 runs to 14 residues. The V end lost 4 bases, the J end lost 0 bases, and 6 bases lay between the germline ends. CDR3 amino acids: CASSTFATNEKLFF. CDR3 nucleotide sequence: TGTGCCAGTAGTACATTTGCAACTAATGAAAAACTGTTTTTT.

The rearrangement uses TRBV5-6 and TRBJ2-7; 7 bases are a match to TRBD2. Germline CDR1 and CDR2: SGHDT and YYEEEE. The CDR3 has 11 amino acids. J gave up 8 bases and V 2 bases, and 1 base lay outside the gene matches. The CDR3 bases are TGTGCCAGCAGCTTTAGCGGGCAGCAGTACTTC. The encoded protein is CASSFSGQQYF. The whole variable domain, remainder taken from reference TRBV5-6 and TRBJ2-7, is DAGVTQSPTHLIKTRGQQVTLRCSPKSGHDTVSWYQQALGQGPQFIFQYYEEEERQRGNFPDRFSGHQFPNYSSELNVNALLLGDSALYLCASSFSGQQYFGPGTRLTVT.

This chain joins TRBV19 and TRBJ2-3, with 9 positions matching TRBD2. The V segment lost 1 base and the J segment 2 bases; nucleotides outside the gene matches: 13. The germline V gene encodes CDR1 LNHDA and CDR2 SQIVND (reference sequence). The CDR3 is made up of 19 amino acids. The CDR3 spells CASSIALRRLAGITDTQYF. The CDR3 nucleotides read TGTGCCAGTAGTATAGCCCTTAGACGGCTAGCGGGGATCACAGATACGCAGTATTTT.

The chain carries TRBV28 and TRBJ2-5; D gene unclear. Trimming pared 10 bases from V and 2 bases from J, leaving 14 bases between. The CDR3 has 13 amino acids. The germline V gene encodes CDR1 MDHEN and CDR2 SYDVKM. For the CDR3, the DNA is TGTGCCACACGCCTACCCCAGCAAGAGACCCAGTACTTC. This sequence encodes CATRLPQQETQYF.

This sequence joins TRBV10-3 and TRBJ2-2, with 8 bases matching TRBD2. There are 16 residues in the CDR3. The trim removed 2 bases at V and 8 bases at J, leaving 10 bases unmatched. Germline V gene sequence: CDR1 ENHRY, CDR2 SYGVKD. Written as DNA, the CDR3 is TGTGCCATCAGTGAGGAGAGCGGGAGTCAGGAAGGGGAGCTGTTTTTT. This gives the protein CAISEESGSQEGELFF.

The chain uses TRBV28 and TRBJ1-1, with 8 bases that match TRBD1. The CDR3 spans 12 residues. V gave up 10 bases and J gave up 4 bases; unmatched junction bases: 5. Looked up from germline, CDR1 is MDHEN and CDR2 is SYDVKM. The CDR3: CAIRQGSTEAFF. The CDR3 nucleotides read TGTGCCATCAGACAGGGGAGCACTGAAGCTTTCTTT. Using reference TRBV28 and TRBJ1-1 for the parts outside the CDR3, the full variable domain is DVKVTQSSRYLVKRTGEKVFLECVQDMDHENMFWYRQDPGLGLRLIYFSYDVKMKEKGDIPEGYSVSREKKERFSLILESASTNQTSMYLCAIRQGSTEAFFGQGTRLTVV.

The V call is TRBV11-2, the J call TRBJ1-5, with D possibly being TRBD1 (6 bases). Germline assignment: CDR1 SGHAT and CDR2 FQNNGV. V was clipped by 1 base and J by 2 bases, with 9 bases between them. The CDR3 extends over 15 amino acids. CDR3 protein: CASSLARTGNQPQHF. The CDR3 DNA follows: TGTGCCAGCAGCTTAGCCCGGACAGGCAATCAGCCCCAGCATTTT.